The T cell receptor beta chain under discussion was sequenced for a study of CD8+CD57+ T cells in acquired aplastic anemia. The study's findings and limits: Significance was not reached for CD8+ Simpson's diversity between patients and controls.

As regards this clonotype: Its cognate antigen is unknown.

It was genomic DNA that served as the template for profiling TCR beta VDJ and CDR3. TCRdb fed the reads into MiXCR, producing one record per CDR3 protein. The data show just over 200,000 distinct CDR3 sequences, with 60% to 80% seen just once and under 60% held by the top ten. For sequencing, patients were chosen who had shown expansion of CD8+CD57+ cells by flow cytometry. With no exception, the patients had severe acquired aplastic anemia. Receipt of therapy had not occurred in any patient by the time of blood sampling. CDR3 length: 14 residues. Looked up from germline, CDR1 is DFQATT and CDR2 is SNEGSKA (reference sequence). Between the trimmed V and J ends, which lost 4 bases and 2 bases, there was a span of 15 bases.

The source of this sequence is a human donor with aplastic anemia. J is TRBJ2-7 and V is TRBV20-1; tentatively, D is TRBD2 (5 bases). Material for sequencing was sorted CD4+, CD8+, or CD8+CD57+ T cells (not recorded which) from PBMCs. CDR3 region: CSAKSSRWAYEQYF. For the CDR3, the DNA is TGCAGTGCTAAATCTAGCAGATGGGCCTACGAGCAGTACTTC.